This is a list of T cell receptor beta chains from one sample in a study of CD8+CD57+ T cells in acquired aplastic anemia. TCRdb itself ran the reads through MiXCR, one entry per CDR3 protein. This table has approximately 300,000 distinct CDR3 sequences, 56% appearing once. The sequenced sample consisted of sorted CD4+, CD8+, or CD8+CD57+ T cells (not recorded which) from PBMCs. The source of these receptors is a human donor with aplastic anemia. CDR3s include the opening cysteine and the closing phenylalanine or tryptophan. Each record gives: CDR3 DNA, CDR3 protein, V gene, D gene, clone size, J gene. A D gene is named only where the DNA matches it firmly. Rows give clone size only sometimes, using once, few, many, or a class for an expanded clone.

CDR3 DNA: TGCAGCGTTGGTGACGGCTTGAACACTGAAGCTTTCTTT
CDR3 protein: CSVGDGLNTEAFF
V gene: TRBV29-1
D gene: .
clone size: many
J gene: TRBJ1-1

CDR3 DNA: TGTGCCAGCAGTTTAAGCGGGGGGCTCGGCTACACCTTC
CDR3 protein: CASSLSGGLGYTF
V gene: TRBV12-3/TRBV12-4
D gene: .
clone size: .
J gene: TRBJ1-2

CDR3 DNA: TGTGCCAGCCTACCATGCCGCGGGGAGCAGTACTTC
CDR3 protein: CASLPCRGEQYF
V gene: TRBV7-3
D gene: .
clone size: .
J gene: TRBJ2-7

CDR3 DNA: TGTGCCACCAGCAGAGACAGGGTAGGAAGCAATCAGCCCCAGCATTTT
CDR3 protein: CATSRDRVGSNQPQHF
V gene: TRBV15
D gene: .
clone size: once
J gene: TRBJ1-5

CDR3 DNA: TGTGCCAGCTTTTCATTTTCTGGGGCCAACGTCCTGACTTTC
CDR3 protein: CASFSFSGANVLTF
V gene: TRBV2
D gene: .
clone size: .
J gene: TRBJ2-6

CDR3 DNA: TGTGCCACCAGTGAAGCGGGACAGGGTACAGATACGCAGTATTTT
CDR3 protein: CATSEAGQGTDTQYF
V gene: TRBV24-1
D gene: TRBD1
clone size: .
J gene: TRBJ2-3

CDR3 DNA: TGTGCCATCACAGGGGTTTCCACAGATACGCAGTATTTT
CDR3 protein: CAITGVSTDTQYF
V gene: TRBV10-3
D gene: .
clone size: .
J gene: TRBJ2-3

CDR3 DNA: TGCGCCAGCAGCTACGGGCAGGGGGCCGACGAGCAGTACTTC
CDR3 protein: CASSYGQGADEQYF
V gene: TRBV10-1
D gene: TRBD1
clone size: .
J gene: TRBJ2-7

CDR3 DNA: TGTGCCAGCACCCCGACTAGCGGGGGAAGAGATACGCAGTATTTT
CDR3 protein: CASTPTSGGRDTQYF
V gene: TRBV7-3
D gene: TRBD2
clone size: .
J gene: TRBJ2-3

CDR3 DNA: TGCAGCGGCACCCGGGACACTGAAGCTTTCTTT
CDR3 protein: CSGTRDTEAFF
V gene: TRBV29-1
D gene: .
clone size: .
J gene: TRBJ1-1

CDR3 DNA: TGTGCCAGCAGCCTCAAAGGTAACATTCAGTACTTC
CDR3 protein: CASSLKGNIQYF
V gene: TRBV3-1
D gene: .
clone size: few
J gene: TRBJ2-4

CDR3 DNA: TGTGCCAGCCGAGCTAGCGGCAATGAGCAGTTCTTC
CDR3 protein: CASRASGNEQFF
V gene: TRBV7-2
D gene: TRBD2
clone size: .
J gene: TRBJ2-1

CDR3 DNA: TGTGCCAGCAGCGTACTTCCGGGACGGAACACTGAAGCTTTCTTT
CDR3 protein: CASSVLPGRNTEAFF
V gene: TRBV9
D gene: .
clone size: many
J gene: TRBJ1-1

CDR3 DNA: TGTGCCAGCAGTGCGGATTCGAATACGCAGTATTTT
CDR3 protein: CASSADSNTQYF
V gene: TRBV2
D gene: .
clone size: few
J gene: TRBJ2-3

CDR3 DNA: TGTGCCAGCAGCTTAGTTGGCAGGGGCCTCCGCAACTACGAGCAGTACTTC
CDR3 protein: CASSLVGRGLRNYEQYF
V gene: TRBV11-2
D gene: .
clone size: many
J gene: TRBJ2-7

CDR3 DNA: TGTGCCACCAGTGACTACAGGGGAGGTGGGGCCAACGTCCTGACTTTC
CDR3 protein: CATSDYRGGGANVLTF
V gene: TRBV24-1
D gene: .
clone size: .
J gene: TRBJ2-6

CDR3 DNA: TGTGCCATCAGTGTAGGTCAGGGTAGGACTTCTGGGGCCAACGTCCTGACTTTC
CDR3 protein: CAISVGQGRTSGANVLTF
V gene: TRBV10-3
D gene: .
clone size: few
J gene: TRBJ2-6